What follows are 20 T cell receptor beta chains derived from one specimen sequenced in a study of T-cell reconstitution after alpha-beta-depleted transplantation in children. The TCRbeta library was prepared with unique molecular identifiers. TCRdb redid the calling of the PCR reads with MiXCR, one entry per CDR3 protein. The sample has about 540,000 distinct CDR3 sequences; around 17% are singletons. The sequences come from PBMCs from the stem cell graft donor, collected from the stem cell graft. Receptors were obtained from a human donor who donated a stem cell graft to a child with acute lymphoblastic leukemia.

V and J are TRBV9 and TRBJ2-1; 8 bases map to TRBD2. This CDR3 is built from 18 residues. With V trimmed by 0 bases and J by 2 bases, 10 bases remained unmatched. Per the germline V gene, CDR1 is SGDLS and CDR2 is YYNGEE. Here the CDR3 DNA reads TGTGCCAGCAGCGTAGGGGGATCCGGGGGGGGGCCCTACAATGAGCAGTTCTTC. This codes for CASSVGGSGGGPYNEQFF.

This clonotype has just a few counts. The CDR3 here is CASSYSQVLNEQFF. The CDR3, as DNA: TGTGCCAGCAGTTACTCGCAGGTTCTCAATGAGCAGTTCTTC. The chain employs TRBV6-5 and TRBJ2-1; no clear D gene. This CDR3 comprises 14 residues. Looked up from germline, CDR1 is MNHEY and CDR2 is SVGAGI. V was trimmed by 0 bases and J by 6 bases, leaving 9 bases between them.

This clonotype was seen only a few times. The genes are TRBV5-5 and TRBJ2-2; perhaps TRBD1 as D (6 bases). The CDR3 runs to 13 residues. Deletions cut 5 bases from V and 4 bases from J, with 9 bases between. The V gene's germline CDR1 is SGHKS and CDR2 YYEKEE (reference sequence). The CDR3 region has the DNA TGTGCCAGCAGGGCGACAGGCACCGGGGAGCTGTTTTTT. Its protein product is CASRATGTGELFF.

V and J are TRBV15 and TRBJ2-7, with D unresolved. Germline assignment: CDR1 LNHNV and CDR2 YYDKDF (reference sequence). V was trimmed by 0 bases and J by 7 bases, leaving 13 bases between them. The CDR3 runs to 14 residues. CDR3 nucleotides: TGTGCCACCAGCAGAGATCCGCCCCATAGGGAGCAGTACTTC. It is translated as CATSRDPPHREQYF.

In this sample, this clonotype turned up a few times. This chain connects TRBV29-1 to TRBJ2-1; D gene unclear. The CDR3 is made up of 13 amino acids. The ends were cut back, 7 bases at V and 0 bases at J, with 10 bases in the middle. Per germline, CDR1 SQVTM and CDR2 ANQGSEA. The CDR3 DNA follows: TGCAGCGGGGTATTGAGCTCCTACAATGAGCAGTTCTTC. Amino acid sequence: CSGVLSSYNEQFF.

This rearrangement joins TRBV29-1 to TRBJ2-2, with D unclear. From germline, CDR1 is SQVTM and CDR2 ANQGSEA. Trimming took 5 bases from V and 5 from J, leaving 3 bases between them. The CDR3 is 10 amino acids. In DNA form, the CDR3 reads TGCAGCGTTTTAACCGGGGAGCTGTTTTTT. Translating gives CSVLTGELFF.

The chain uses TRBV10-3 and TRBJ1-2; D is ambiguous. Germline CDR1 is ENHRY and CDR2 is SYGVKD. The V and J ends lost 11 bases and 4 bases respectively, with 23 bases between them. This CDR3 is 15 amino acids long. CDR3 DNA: TGTGCCTCTAGCGACCGGCCTCCAACGGGCTATGGCTACACCTTC. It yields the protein CASSDRPPTGYGYTF.

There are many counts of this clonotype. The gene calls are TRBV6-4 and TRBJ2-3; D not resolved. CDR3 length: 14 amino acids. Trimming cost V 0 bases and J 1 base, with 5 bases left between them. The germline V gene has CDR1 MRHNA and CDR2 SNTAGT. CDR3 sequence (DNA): TGTGCCAGCAGTGACTCTCACGGCACAGATACGCAGTATTTT. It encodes CASSDSHGTDTQYF.

The CDR3 protein is CSARVSGRREQFF. DNA for the CDR3: TGCAGTGCTAGAGTATCGGGGAGAAGGGAGCAGTTCTTC. The genes are TRBV20-1 and TRBJ2-1; D possibly corresponds to TRBD2 (5 bases). Trimming took 1 base from V and 10 from J, leaving 14 bases between them. Germline CDR1 DFQATT, CDR2 SNEGSKA (reference sequence). This CDR3 has 13 amino acids.

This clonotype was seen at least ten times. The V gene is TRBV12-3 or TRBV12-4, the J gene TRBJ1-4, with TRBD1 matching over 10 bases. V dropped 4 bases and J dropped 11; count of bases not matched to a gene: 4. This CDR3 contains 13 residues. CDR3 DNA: TGTGCCAGCAGTTCCGGGACAGGGGAGAAACTGTTTTTT. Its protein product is CASSSGTGEKLFF.

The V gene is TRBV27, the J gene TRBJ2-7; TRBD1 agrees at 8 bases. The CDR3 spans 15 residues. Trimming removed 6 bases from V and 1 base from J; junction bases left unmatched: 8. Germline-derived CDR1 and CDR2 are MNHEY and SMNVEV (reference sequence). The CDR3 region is CASSYDRGDSYEQYF. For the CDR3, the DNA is TGTGCCAGCAGCTACGACAGGGGAGATTCCTACGAGCAGTACTTC.

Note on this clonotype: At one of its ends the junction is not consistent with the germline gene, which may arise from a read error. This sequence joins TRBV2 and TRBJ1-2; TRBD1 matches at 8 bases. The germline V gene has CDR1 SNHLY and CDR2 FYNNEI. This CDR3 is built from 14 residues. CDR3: CASIEGQGGYGYTF. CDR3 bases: TGTGCCAGCATTGAAGGACAGGGCGGGTATGGCTACACCTTC.

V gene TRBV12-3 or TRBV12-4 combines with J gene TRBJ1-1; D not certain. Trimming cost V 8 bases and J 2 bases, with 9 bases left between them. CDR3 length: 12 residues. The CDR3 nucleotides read TGTGCCAGCGTTTCTGATAACACTGAAGCTTTCTTT. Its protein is CASVSDNTEAFF.

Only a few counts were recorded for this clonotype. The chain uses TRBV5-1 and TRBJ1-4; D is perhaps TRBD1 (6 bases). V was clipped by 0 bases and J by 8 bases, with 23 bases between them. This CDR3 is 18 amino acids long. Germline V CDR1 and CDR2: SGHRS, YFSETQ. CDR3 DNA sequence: TGCGCCAGCAGCTTGGGGAGAACAGGGTTAGACGCGCGGGAAAAACTGTTTTTT. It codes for CASSLGRTGLDAREKLFF.

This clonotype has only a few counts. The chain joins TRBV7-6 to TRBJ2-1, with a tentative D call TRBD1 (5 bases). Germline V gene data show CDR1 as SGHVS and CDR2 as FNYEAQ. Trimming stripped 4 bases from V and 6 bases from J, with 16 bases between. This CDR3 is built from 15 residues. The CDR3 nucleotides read TGTGCCAGCAGCTCAGGCGTGCTGGGGCTCAATGAGCAGTTCTTC. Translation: CASSSGVLGLNEQFF.

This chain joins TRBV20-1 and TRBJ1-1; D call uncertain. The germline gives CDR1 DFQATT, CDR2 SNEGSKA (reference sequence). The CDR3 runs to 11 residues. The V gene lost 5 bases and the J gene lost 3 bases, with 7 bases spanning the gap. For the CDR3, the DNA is TGCAGTGCTGAACAGTACACTGAAGCTTTCTTT. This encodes CSAEQYTEAFF.

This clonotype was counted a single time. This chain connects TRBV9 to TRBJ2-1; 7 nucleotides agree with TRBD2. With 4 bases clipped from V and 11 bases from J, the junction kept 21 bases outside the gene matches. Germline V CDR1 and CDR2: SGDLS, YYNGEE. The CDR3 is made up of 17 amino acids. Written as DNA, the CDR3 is TGTGCCAGCAGCCTGCAAGCGGGGTCCCTTTTAATGAGGCAGCAGTTCTTC. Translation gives CASSLQAGSLLMRQQFF.

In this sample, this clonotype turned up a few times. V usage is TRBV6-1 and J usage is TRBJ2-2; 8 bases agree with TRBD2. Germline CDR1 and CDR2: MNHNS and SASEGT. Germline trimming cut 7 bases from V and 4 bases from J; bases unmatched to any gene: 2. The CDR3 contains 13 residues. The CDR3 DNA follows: TGTGCCAGCATGAGCGGGGGCACCGGGGAGCTGTTTTTT. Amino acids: CASMSGGTGELFF.

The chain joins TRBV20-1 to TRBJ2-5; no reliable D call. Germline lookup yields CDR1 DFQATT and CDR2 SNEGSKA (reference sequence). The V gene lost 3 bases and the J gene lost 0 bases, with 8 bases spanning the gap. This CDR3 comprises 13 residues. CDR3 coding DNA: TGCAGTGCTAGTGAGAGGAACCAAGAGACCCAGTACTTC. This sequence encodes CSASERNQETQYF.

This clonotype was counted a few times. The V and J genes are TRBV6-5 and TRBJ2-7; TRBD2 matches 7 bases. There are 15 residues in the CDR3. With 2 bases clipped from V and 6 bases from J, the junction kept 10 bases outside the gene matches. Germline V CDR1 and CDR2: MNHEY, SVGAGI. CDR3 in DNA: TGTGCCAGCAGTTACGTTACTAGCGTGGCCCTCGAGCAGTACTTC. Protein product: CASSYVTSVALEQYF.